Listed below are T cell receptor beta chains from one sample, sequenced in a study of control samples from healthy donors and cancer patients. Here immunoSEQ multiplex PCR was the method, and the copy in TCRdb shows in-frame clones only, minus some. The sample consists of approximately 110,000 clones, approximately 90% of them appearing once. The sequenced sample consisted of blood. The receptors stem from a woman under 30 in good health. Both conserved end residues are part of each CDR3. D genes are given only for firm matches. A clone size is listed for some rows: how often the clone was seen (once, few, many), or a class if it is expanded.

size,V,D,J,CDR3,DNA
NA,TRBV5-4,NA,TRBJ2-6,CASSRLQGTGGANVLTF,TGTGCCAGCAGCCGCCTCCAGGGGACTGGTGGGGCCAACGTCCTGACTTTC
NA,TRBV9,NA,TRBJ2-1,CASSPRGRGGDEQFF,TGTGCCAGCAGCCCCCGGGGGCGGGGAGGCGATGAGCAGTTCTTC
NA,TRBV19,TRBD1,TRBJ2-7,CASSRGRQGSFEQYF,TGTGCCAGTAGTAGGGGGCGACAGGGGAGCTTCGAGCAGTACTTC
NA,TRBV7-9,NA,TRBJ1-5,CASSPTARGQPQHF,TGTGCCAGCAGCCCGACAGCGAGGGGTCAGCCCCAGCATTTT
once,TRBV24-1,TRBD1,TRBJ1-2,CATSAADRVHGYTF,TGTGCCACCAGTGCCGCGGACAGGGTACATGGCTACACCTTC
NA,TRBV14,NA,TRBJ1-1,CASSPTRRSTEAFF,TGTGCCAGCAGCCCCACCCGGAGGAGTACTGAAGCTTTCTTT
NA,TRBV9,TRBD2,TRBJ2-3,CASSVEAGGKSTDTQYF,TGTGCCAGCAGCGTAGAAGCGGGGGGGAAAAGCACAGATACGCAGTATTTT
NA,TRBV18,NA,TRBJ1-3,CASSPSVGSPSGNTIYF,TGTGCCAGCTCACCATCAGTAGGATCGCCCTCTGGAAACACCATATATTTT
NA,TRBV7-9,TRBD2,TRBJ2-3,CASSLSGGSDTQYF,TGTGCCAGCAGCCTTAGCGGGGGATCAGATACGCAGTATTTT
NA,TRBV6-6,NA,TRBJ1-5,CASTNENQPQHF,TGTGCCAGCACAAACGAGAATCAGCCCCAGCATTTT
NA,TRBV2,NA,TRBJ1-1,CASSEGDTEAFF,TGTGCCAGCAGTGAGGGTGACACTGAAGCTTTCTTT
NA,TRBV3-1/TRBV3-2,NA,TRBJ2-5,CASQPTTRSPQYF,TGTGCCAGCCAGCCTACTACCCGCTCGCCCCAGTACTTC
few,TRBV6-2/TRBV6-3,NA,TRBJ2-7,CASSYPDYEQYF,TGTGCCAGCAGTTACCCGGACTACGAGCAGTACTTC
NA,TRBV5-5,NA,TRBJ1-2,CASSPGGANYGYTF,TGTGCCAGCAGTCCGGGCGGAGCTAACTATGGCTACACCTTC
NA,TRBV10-3,NA,TRBJ2-7,CAVLTQGGNEQYF,TGTGCCGTACTAACGCAGGGTGGAAACGAGCAGTACTTC
NA,TRBV6-5,TRBD1,TRBJ1-6,CASSPDRILYSPLHF,TGTGCCAGCAGCCCGGACAGGATCCTTTATTCACCCCTCCACTTT
NA,TRBV3-1/TRBV3-2,NA,TRBJ2-7,CASSRRGEYEQYF,TGTGCCAGCAGCCGAAGAGGAGAGTACGAGCAGTACTTC
NA,TRBV5-6,NA,TRBJ1-2,CASRRDPSYGYTF,TGTGCCAGCAGGCGGGACCCTTCGTATGGCTACACCTTC
NA,TRBV5-6,NA,TRBJ1-3,CASSLGRGSSGNTIYF,TGTGCCAGCAGCTTAGGCCGGGGGAGCTCTGGAAACACCATATATTTT
NA,TRBV24-1,TRBD1,TRBJ1-1,CATRNRGLTEAFF,TGTGCCACCAGGAACAGGGGGCTCACTGAAGCTTTCTTT
NA,TRBV19,TRBD2,TRBJ2-1,CASSGAGGKGSYNEQFF,TGTGCCAGTAGTGGAGCGGGAGGGAAGGGGTCCTACAATGAGCAGTTCTTC
NA,TRBV6-2/TRBV6-3,NA,TRBJ1-2,CASSYKGDYGYTF,TGTGCCAGCAGTTATAAGGGGGACTATGGCTACACCTTC
NA,TRBV7-2,TRBD2,TRBJ2-1,CASSTPLAGGPIEQFF,TGTGCCAGCAGCACCCCCTTGGCGGGGGGGCCCATTGAGCAGTTCTTC
NA,TRBV20-1,NA,TRBJ2-5,CSASQETQYF,TGCAGTGCTAGCCAAGAGACCCAGTACTTC
NA,TRBV4-3,TRBD2,TRBJ2-2,CASSQDQGSGGSRTGELFF,TGCGCCAGCAGCCAAGATCAGGGGAGCGGGGGCTCGAGAACCGGGGAGCTGTTTTTT
once,TRBV6-5,TRBD1,TRBJ1-2,CASRDRDRYGYTF,TGTGCCAGCAGGGACCGGGACAGATATGGCTACACCTTC
NA,TRBV4-2,NA,TRBJ2-7,CASSQDWEVYPYEQYF,TGTGCCAGCAGCCAAGATTGGGAGGTGTATCCCTACGAGCAGTACTTC
NA,TRBV12-3/TRBV12-4,NA,TRBJ1-6,CASSPISNSPLHF,TGTGCCAGCAGTCCAATATCTAATTCACCCCTCCACTTT